These 5 T cell receptor beta chains originate from one sample sequenced in a study of blood T cell repertoires in COVID-19. Libraries were prepared by immunoSEQ multiplex PCR; TCRdb keeps only in-frame clonotypes and omits some of them. The data contain approximately 70,000 clones, 90% of them singletons. What was sequenced was peripheral blood. Source of these receptors: a woman aged 18 to 35 with acute or convalescent COVID-19.

This chain connects TRBV19 to TRBJ1-5; 9 nucleotides agree with TRBD1. This CDR3 is 15 amino acids long. Germline loops: CDR1 LNHDA, CDR2 SQIVND (reference sequence). The V gene end was trimmed by 5 bases and the J gene end by 5 bases; junction bases not matched to a gene: 7. The CDR3 bases are TGTGCCAGTAGTTCGGGGACAGGGCTTTATCAGCCCCAGCATTTT. Protein sequence: CASSSGTGLYQPQHF.

J is TRBJ1-2 and V is TRBV28; D may be TRBD1 (5 bases). V was pared by 5 bases and J by 3 bases, with 13 bases between. The CDR3 is 14 amino acids. Germline CDR1 reads MDHEN; CDR2 reads SYDVKM. CDR3 loop: CASSRSGGDYGYTF. The CDR3 DNA sequence: TGTGCCAGCAGTAGGTCGGGGGGGGACTATGGCTACACCTTC.

J is TRBJ2-2 and V is TRBV18; 9 bases match TRBD1. CDR1 and CDR2 (germline): KGHSH, LQKENI. The CDR3 loop spans 16 amino acids. V trimming: 3 bases; J trimming: 4 bases; junction bases outside the gene matches: 6. The CDR3 region is CASSPREDRGTGELFF. The CDR3 DNA sequence: TGTGCCAGCTCACCCCGTGAGGACAGGGGCACCGGGGAGCTGTTTTTT. Combining the CDR3 with reference TRBV18 and TRBJ2-2 gives the whole variable domain NAGVMQNPRHLVRRRGQEARLRCSPMKGHSHVYWYRQLPEEGLKFMVYLQKENIIDESGMPKERFSAEFPKEGPSILRIQQVVRGDSAAYFCASSPREDRGTGELFFGEGSRLTVL.

The chain employs TRBV9 and TRBJ2-6; TRBD1 is a possible D gene (6 bases). Trimming removed 0 bases at V and 1 base at J, with 23 bases between. The CDR3 runs 21 residues. In germline, CDR1 is SGDLS, CDR2 YYNGEE. CDR3 DNA: TGTGCCAGCAGCGTAGGTCAGTCAGGGGCCACTCGGCTATCTGGGGCCAACGTCCTGACTTTC. Amino acids: CASSVGQSGATRLSGANVLTF. The whole variable domain, filled in from reference TRBV9 and TRBJ2-6, reads DSGVTQTPKHLITATGQRVTLRCSPRSGDLSVYWYQQSLDQGLQFLIQYYNGEERAKGNILERFSAQQFPDLHSELNLSSLELGDSALYFCASSVGQSGATRLSGANVLTFGAGSRLTVL.

The V and J genes are TRBV6-6 and TRBJ1-1, with D tentatively TRBD1 (5 bases). Germline V gene sequence: CDR1 MNHNY, CDR2 SVGAGI (reference sequence). The V and J ends lost 8 bases and 6 bases respectively, with 13 bases between them. The CDR3 loop spans 12 amino acids. The CDR3 DNA follows: TGTGCCAGCGGGGGGGTCGGGTCTGAAGCTTTCTTT. This encodes CASGGVGSEAFF.